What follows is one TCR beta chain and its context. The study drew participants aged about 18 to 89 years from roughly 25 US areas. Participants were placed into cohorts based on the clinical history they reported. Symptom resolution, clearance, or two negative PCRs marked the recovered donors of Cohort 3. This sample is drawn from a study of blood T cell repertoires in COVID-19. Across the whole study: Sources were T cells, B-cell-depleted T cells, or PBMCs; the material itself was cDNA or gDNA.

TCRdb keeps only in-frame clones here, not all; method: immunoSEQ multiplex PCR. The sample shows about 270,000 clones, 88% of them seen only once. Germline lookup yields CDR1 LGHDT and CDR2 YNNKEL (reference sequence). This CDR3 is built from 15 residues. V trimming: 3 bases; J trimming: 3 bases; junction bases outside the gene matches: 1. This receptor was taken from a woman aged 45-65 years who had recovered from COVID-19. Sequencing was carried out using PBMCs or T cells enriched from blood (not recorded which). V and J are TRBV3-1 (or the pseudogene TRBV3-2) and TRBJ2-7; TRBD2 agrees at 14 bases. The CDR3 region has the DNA TGTGCCAGCAGCCAGGGACTAGCGGGAGTCTACGAGCAGTACTTC. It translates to CASSQGLAGVYEQYF.